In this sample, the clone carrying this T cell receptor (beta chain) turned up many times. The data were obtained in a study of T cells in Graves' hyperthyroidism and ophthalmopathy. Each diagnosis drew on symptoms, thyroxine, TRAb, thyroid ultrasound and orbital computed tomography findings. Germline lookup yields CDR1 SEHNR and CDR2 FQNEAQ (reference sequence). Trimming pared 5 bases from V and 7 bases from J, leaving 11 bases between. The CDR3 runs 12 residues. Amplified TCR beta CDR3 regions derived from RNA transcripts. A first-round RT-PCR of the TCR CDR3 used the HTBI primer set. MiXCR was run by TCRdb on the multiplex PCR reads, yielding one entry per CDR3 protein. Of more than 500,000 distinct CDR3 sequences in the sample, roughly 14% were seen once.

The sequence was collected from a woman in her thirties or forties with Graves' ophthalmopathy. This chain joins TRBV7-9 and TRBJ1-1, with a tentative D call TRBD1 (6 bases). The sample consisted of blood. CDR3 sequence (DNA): TGTGCCAGCAGCGGAAGGGACATTGAAGCTTTCTTT. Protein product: CASSGRDIEAFF.